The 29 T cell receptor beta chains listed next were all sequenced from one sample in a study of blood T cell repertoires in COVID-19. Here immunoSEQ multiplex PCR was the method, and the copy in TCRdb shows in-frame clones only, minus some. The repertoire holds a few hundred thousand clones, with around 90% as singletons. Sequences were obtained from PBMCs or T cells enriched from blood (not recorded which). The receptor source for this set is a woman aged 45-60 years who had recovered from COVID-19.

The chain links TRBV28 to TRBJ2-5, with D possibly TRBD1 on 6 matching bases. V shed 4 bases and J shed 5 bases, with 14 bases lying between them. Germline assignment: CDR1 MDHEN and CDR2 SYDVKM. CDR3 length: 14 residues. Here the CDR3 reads CASSSASGVETQYF. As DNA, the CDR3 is TGTGCCAGCAGTTCCGCCTCAGGGGTCGAGACCCAGTACTTC.

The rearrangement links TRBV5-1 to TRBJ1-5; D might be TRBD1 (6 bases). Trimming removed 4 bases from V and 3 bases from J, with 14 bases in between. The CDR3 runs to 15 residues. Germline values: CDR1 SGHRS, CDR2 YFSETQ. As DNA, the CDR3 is TGCGCCAGCAGCCTGGAGGGGGTGGCCAATCAGCCCCAGCATTTT. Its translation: CASSLEGVANQPQHF.

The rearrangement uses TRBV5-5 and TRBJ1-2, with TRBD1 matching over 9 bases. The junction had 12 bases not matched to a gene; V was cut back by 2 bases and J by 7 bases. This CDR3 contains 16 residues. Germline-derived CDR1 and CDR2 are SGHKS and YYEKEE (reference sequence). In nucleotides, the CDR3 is TGTGCCAGCAGCTTCAATTCACTACAGGGGGCGGGTGGCTACACCTTC. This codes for CASSFNSLQGAGGYTF. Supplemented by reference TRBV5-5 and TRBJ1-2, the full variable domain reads DAGVTQSPTHLIKTRGQQVTLRCSPISGHKSVSWYQQVLGQGPQFIFQYYEKEERGRGNFPDRFSARQFPNYSSELNVNALLLGDSALYLCASSFNSLQGAGGYTFGSGTRLTVV.

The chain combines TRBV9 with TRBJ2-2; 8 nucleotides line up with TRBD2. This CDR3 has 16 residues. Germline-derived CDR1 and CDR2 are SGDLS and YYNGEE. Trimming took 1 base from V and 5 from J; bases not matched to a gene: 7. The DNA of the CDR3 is TGTGCCAGCAGCGTATCATCGGGAGGGAGAACCGGGGAGCTGTTTTTT. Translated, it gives CASSVSSGGRTGELFF.

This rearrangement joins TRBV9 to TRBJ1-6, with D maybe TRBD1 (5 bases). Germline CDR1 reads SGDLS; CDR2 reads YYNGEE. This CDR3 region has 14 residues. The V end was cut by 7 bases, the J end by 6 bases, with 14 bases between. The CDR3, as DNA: TGTGCCAGCGGTGGAAGACAGCTTAATTCACCCCTCCACTTT. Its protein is CASGGRQLNSPLHF.

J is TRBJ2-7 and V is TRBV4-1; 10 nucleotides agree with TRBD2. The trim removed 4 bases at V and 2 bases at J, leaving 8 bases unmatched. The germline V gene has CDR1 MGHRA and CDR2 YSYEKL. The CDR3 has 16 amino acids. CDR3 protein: CASSPTGLADPYEQYF. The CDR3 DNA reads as TGCGCCAGCAGCCCTACCGGACTAGCGGACCCCTACGAGCAGTACTTC.

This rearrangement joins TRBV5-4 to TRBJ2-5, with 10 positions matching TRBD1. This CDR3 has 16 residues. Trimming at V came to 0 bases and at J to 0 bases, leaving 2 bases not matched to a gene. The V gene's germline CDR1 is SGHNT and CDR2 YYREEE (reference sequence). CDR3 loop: CASSLGQGAHQETQYF. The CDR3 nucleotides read TGTGCCAGCAGCTTGGGACAGGGGGCCCACCAAGAGACCCAGTACTTC. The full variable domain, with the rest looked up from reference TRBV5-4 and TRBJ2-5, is ETGVTQSPTHLIKTRGQQVTLRCSSQSGHNTVSWYQQALGQGPQFIFQYYREEENGRGNFPPRFSGLQFPNYSSELNVNALELDDSALYLCASSLGQGAHQETQYFGPGTRLLVL.

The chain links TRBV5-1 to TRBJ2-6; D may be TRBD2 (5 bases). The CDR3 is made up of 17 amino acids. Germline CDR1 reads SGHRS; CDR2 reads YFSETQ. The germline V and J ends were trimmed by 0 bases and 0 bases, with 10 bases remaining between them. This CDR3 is CASSLGMAGSGANVLTF. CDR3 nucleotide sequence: TGCGCCAGCAGCTTGGGGATGGCGGGCTCTGGGGCCAACGTCCTGACTTTC.

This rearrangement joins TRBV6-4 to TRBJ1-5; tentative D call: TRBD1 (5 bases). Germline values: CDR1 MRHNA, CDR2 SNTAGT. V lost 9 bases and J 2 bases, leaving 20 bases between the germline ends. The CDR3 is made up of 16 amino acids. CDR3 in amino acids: CASDRMEGPGNQPQHF. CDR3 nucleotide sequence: TGTGCCAGTGACCGCATGGAGGGGCCGGGCAATCAGCCCCAGCATTTT.

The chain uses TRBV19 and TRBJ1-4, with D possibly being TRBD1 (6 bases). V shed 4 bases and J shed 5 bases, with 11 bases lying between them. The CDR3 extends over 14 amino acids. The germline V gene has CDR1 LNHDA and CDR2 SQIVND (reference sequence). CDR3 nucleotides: TGTGCCAGTAGTACAGGTGGACAGAATGAAAAACTGTTTTTT. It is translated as CASSTGGQNEKLFF.

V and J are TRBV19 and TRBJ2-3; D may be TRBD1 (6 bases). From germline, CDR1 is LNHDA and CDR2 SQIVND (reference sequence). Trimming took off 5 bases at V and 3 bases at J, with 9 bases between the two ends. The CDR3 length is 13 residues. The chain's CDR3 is CASSAQGTDTQYF. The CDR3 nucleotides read TGTGCCAGTAGTGCACAGGGAACAGATACGCAGTATTTT. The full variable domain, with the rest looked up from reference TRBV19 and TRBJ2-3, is DGGITQSPKYLFRKEGQNVTLSCEQNLNHDAMYWYRQDPGQGLRLIYYSQIVNDFQKGDIAEGYSVSREKKESFPLTVTSAQKNPTAFYLCASSAQGTDTQYFGPGTRLTVL.

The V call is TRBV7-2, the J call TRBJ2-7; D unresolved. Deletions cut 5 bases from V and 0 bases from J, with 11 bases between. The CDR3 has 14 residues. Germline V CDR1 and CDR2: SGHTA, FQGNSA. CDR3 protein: CASSPVGGSYEQYF. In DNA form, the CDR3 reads TGTGCCAGCAGCCCCGTTGGCGGCTCCTACGAGCAGTACTTC.

This CDR3 reads CAISLDRGATQYF. For the CDR3, the DNA is TGTGCCATCAGCCTCGACAGGGGGGCGACCCAGTACTTC. This chain connects TRBV10-3 to TRBJ2-5; TRBD1 matches at 9 bases. The germline V gene has CDR1 ENHRY and CDR2 SYGVKD. V lost 6 bases and J lost 7; bases outside the gene matches: 6. The CDR3 is 13 amino acids.

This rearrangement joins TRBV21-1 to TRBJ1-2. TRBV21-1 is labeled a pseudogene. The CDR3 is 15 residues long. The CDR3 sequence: CASSKGLPAMVGYTF. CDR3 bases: TGTGCCAGCAGCAAAGGACTCCCGGCCATGGTCGGCTACACCTTC.

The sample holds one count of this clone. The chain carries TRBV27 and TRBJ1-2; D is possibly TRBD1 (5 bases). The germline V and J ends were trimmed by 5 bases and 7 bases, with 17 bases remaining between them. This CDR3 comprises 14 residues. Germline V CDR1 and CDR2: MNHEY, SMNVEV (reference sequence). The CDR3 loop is CASSGLFGGGGYTF. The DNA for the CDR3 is TGTGCCAGCAGTGGACTATTCGGGGGGGGTGGCTACACCTTC.

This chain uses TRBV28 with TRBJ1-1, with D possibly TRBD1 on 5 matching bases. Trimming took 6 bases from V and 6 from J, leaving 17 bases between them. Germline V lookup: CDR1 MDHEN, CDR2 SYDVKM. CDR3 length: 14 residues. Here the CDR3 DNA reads TGTGCCAGCAGAACAACCGTTGGGGGGTCTGAAGCTTTCTTT. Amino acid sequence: CASRTTVGGSEAFF. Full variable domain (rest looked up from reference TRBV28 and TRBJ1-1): DVKVTQSSRYLVKRTGEKVFLECVQDMDHENMFWYRQDPGLGLRLIYFSYDVKMKEKGDIPEGYSVSREKKERFSLILESASTNQTSMYLCASRTTVGGSEAFFGQGTRLTVV.

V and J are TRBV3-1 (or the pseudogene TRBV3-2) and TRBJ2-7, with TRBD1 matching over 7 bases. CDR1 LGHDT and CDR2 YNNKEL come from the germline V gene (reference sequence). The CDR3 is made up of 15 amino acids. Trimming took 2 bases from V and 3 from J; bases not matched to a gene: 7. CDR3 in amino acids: CASSQTGQVFYEQYF. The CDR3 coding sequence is TGTGCCAGCAGCCAAACAGGACAGGTGTTCTACGAGCAGTACTTC.

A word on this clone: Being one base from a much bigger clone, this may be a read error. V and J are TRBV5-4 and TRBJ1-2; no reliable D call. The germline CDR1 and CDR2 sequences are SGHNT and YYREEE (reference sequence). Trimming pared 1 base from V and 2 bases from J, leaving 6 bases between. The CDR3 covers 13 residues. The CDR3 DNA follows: TGTGCCAGCAGCTTGTCGGGGAACTATGGCTACACCTTC. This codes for CASSLSGNYGYTF.

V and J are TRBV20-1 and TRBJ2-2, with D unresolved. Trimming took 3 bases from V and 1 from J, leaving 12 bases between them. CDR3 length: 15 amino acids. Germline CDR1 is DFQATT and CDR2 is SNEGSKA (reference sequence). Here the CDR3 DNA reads TGCAGTGCTAGTAGAGGTTCCCTGAACACCGGGGAGCTGTTTTTT. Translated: CSASRGSLNTGELFF.

CDR3 sequence: CASSPPSESTDTQYF. CDR3 DNA: TGTGCCAGCTCACCACCCAGCGAAAGCACAGATACGCAGTATTTT. The chain is built from TRBV18 and TRBJ2-3; no clear D gene. Trimming left V 0 bases short and J 0 bases short, with 7 bases between. CDR3 length: 15 amino acids. The V gene's germline CDR1 is KGHSH and CDR2 LQKENI.

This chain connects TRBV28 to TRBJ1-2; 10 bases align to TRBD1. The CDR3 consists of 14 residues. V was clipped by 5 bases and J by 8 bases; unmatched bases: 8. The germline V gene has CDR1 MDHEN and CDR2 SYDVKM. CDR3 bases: TGTGCCAGCAGTGTCGGGACAGGGGCGAGAGGCTACACCTTC. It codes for CASSVGTGARGYTF.

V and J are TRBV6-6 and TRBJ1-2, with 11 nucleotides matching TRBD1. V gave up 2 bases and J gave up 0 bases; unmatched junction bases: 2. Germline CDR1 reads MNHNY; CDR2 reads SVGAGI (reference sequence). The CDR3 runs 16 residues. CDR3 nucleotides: TGTGCCAGCAGTTACCGGACAGGGGGCGCTAACTATGGCTACACCTTC. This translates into CASSYRTGGANYGYTF.

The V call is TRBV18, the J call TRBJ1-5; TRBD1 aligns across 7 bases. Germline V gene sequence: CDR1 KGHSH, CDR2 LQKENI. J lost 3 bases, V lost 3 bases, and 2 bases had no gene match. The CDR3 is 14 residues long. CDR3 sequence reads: CASSPTGHNQPQHF. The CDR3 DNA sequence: TGTGCCAGCTCACCGACAGGGCACAATCAGCCCCAGCATTTT.

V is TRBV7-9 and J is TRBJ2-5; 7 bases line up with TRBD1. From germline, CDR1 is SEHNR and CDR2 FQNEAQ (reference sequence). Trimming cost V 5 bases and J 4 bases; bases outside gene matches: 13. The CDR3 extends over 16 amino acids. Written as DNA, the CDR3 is TGTGCCAGCAGCCAGGGGCTAACAGGGGAGTCAGAGACCCAGTACTTC. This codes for CASSQGLTGESETQYF.

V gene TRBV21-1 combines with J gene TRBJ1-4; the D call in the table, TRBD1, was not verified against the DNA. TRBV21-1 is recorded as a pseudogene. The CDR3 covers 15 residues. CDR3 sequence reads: CASLAGGVLGEKLFF. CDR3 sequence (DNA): TGTGCCAGCTTGGCAGGGGGCGTTTTGGGTGAAAAACTGTTTTTT.

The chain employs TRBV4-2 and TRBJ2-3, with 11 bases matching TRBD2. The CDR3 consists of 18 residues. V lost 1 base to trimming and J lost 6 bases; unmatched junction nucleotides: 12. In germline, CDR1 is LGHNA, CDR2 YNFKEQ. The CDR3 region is CASSQALAGGGGEDTQYF. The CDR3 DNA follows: TGTGCCAGCAGCCAAGCGCTAGCGGGAGGAGGGGGGGAGGATACGCAGTATTTT.

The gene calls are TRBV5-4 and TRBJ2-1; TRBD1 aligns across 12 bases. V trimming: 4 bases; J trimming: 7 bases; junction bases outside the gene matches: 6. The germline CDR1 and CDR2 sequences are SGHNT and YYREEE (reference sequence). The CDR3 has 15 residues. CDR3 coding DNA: TGTGCCAGCAGCAAGGGACAGGGGGCTGGGAATGAGCAGTTCTTC. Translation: CASSKGQGAGNEQFF.

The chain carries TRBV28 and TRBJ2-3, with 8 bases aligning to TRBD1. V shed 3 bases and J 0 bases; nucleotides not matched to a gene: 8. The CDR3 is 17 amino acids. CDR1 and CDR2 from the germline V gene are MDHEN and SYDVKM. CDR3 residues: CASSLRTGWGSTDTQYF. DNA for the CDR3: TGTGCCAGCAGTTTGCGGACAGGGTGGGGTAGCACAGATACGCAGTATTTT.

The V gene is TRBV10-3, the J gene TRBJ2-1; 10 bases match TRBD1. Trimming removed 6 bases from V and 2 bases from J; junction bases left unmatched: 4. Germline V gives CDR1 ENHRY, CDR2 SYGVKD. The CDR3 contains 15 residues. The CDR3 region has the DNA TGTGCCATCAGGGACAGGGGGGTTACCTACAATGAGCAGTTCTTC. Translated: CAIRDRGVTYNEQFF.